Each of the 26 T cell receptor beta chains below was sequenced from the same sample in a study of blood T cell repertoires in COVID-19. Clones were sequenced by immunoSEQ multiplex PCR, and TCRdb holds only the in-frame ones, with some missing. The table includes some 140,000 clones, around 83% detected once. Sequencing used peripheral blood. The receptors shown here come from a woman in her sixties or seventies with COVID-19, enrolled during active disease.

In regard to this clone: This specimen includes other DNA sequences encoding the same CDR3. This chain connects TRBV6-5 to TRBJ2-2; TRBD1 might be the D (5 bases). The CDR3 has 14 residues. V was clipped by 5 bases and J by 1 base, with 8 bases between them. Germline CDR1 reads MNHEY; CDR2 reads SVGAGI. The CDR3 sequence: CASSRDRNTGELFF. The CDR3 DNA sequence: TGTGCCAGCAGTCGAGACAGGAACACCGGGGAGCTGTTTTTT.

The rearrangement joins TRBV6-5 to TRBJ2-7, with 7 bases matching TRBD2. This CDR3 region has 15 residues. The germline V gene has CDR1 MNHEY and CDR2 SVGAGI. V gave up 6 bases and J gave up 4 bases; unmatched junction bases: 12. CDR3 DNA sequence: TGTGCCAGCAGCCCCTCCGGGACTACCCTATACGAGCAGTACGTC. It yields the protein CASSPSGTTLYEQYV.

V and J are TRBV5-4 and TRBJ2-2, with 11 bases fitting TRBD2. CDR3 size: 15 residues. V gave up 3 bases and J gave up 4 bases; unmatched junction bases: 2. From germline, CDR1 is SGHNT and CDR2 YYREEE (reference sequence). The CDR3 bases are TGTGCCAGCAGCTCTAGCGGGGGGTTCACCGGGGAGCTGTTTTTT. This encodes CASSSSGGFTGELFF.

In this sample, this clone turned up a few times. The chain joins TRBV18 to TRBJ1-4, with 11 bases that match TRBD1. The CDR3 loop spans 21 amino acids. Trimming at V came to 3 bases and at J to 4 bases, leaving 19 bases not matched to a gene. CDR1 is KGHSH, CDR2 LQKENI, per germline. CDR3 in amino acids: CASSPTSGDRGSLAFNEKLFF. The DNA of the CDR3 is TGTGCCAGCTCACCCACATCTGGGGACAGGGGGTCCCTGGCCTTTAATGAAAAACTGTTTTTT. The variable domain in full, with the rest retrieved from reference TRBV18 and TRBJ1-4, is NAGVMQNPRHLVRRRGQEARLRCSPMKGHSHVYWYRQLPEEGLKFMVYLQKENIIDESGMPKERFSAEFPKEGPSILRIQQVVRGDSAAYFCASSPTSGDRGSLAFNEKLFFGSGTQLSVL.

The rearrangement joins TRBV18 to TRBJ2-3; TRBD1 matches 8 bases. The trim removed 3 bases at V and 0 bases at J, leaving 5 bases unmatched. Germline-derived CDR1 and CDR2 are KGHSH and LQKENI. The CDR3 sequence is 16 residues long. CDR3 sequence reads: CASSPYRGTSTDTQYF. Written as DNA, the CDR3 is TGTGCCAGCTCACCCTACAGGGGGACAAGCACAGATACGCAGTATTTT.

The chain has TRBV28 and TRBJ2-7; possibly TRBD2 for D (6 bases). Between the trimmed V and J ends, which lost 4 bases and 6 bases, there was a span of 10 bases. The CDR3 covers 12 residues. The germline CDR1 and CDR2 sequences are MDHEN and SYDVKM. CDR3 DNA: TGTGCCAGCAGTTCGGGACTCCCCGAGCAGTACTTC. Translation: CASSSGLPEQYF.

This sequence joins TRBV7-2 and TRBJ1-2; TRBD1 matches at 8 bases. Germline V gene data show CDR1 as SGHTA and CDR2 as FQGNSA. The CDR3 sequence is 16 residues long. The ends lost 5 bases at V and 6 bases at J; junction bases unmatched: 14. CDR3 in DNA: TGTGCCAGCAGCGCCAAGGGACAGGTCGGAGGGAATGGCTACACCTTC. As protein: CASSAKGQVGGNGYTF.

The chain uses TRBV5-1 and TRBJ1-2; D is undetermined. This CDR3 is built from 14 residues. Trimming shortened V by 4 bases and J by 2 bases, and 12 bases separated the two germline ends. CDR1 and CDR2 from the germline V gene are SGHRS and YFSETQ. The CDR3, as DNA: TGCGCCAGCAGCGAGGTCGGGGAAAACTATGGCTACACCTTC. Amino acids: CASSEVGENYGYTF. Based on the CDR3 plus reference TRBV5-1 and TRBJ1-2, the full variable domain is KAGVTQTPRYLIKTRGQQVTLSCSPISGHRSVSWYQQTPGQGLQFLFEYFSETQRNKGNFPGRFSGRQFSNSRSEMNVSTLELGDSALYLCASSEVGENYGYTFGSGTRLTVV.

On this clone: The germline gene is not matched at one end of the junction; a read error may be the cause. The chain links TRBV5-1 to TRBJ2-7; possibly TRBD2 for D (5 bases). The CDR3 totals 14 residues. The germline gives CDR1 SGHRS, CDR2 YFSETQ. Here the CDR3 reads CASSFSGIRERWDF. The DNA for the CDR3 is TGCGCCAGCAGCTTTTCCGGGATCAGAGAGCGGTGGGACTTC.

The rearrangement uses TRBV19 and TRBJ1-6; D gene uncertain. There are 14 residues in the CDR3. V was pared by 3 bases and J by 6 bases, with 9 bases between. Germline-derived CDR1 and CDR2 are LNHDA and SQIVND (reference sequence). The CDR3 sequence: CASSIRGTNSPLHF. The CDR3 DNA is TGTGCCAGTAGTATCAGAGGAACTAATTCACCCCTCCACTTT.

J is TRBJ1-2 and V is TRBV12-3 or TRBV12-4; TRBD1 matches 8 bases. CDR3 length: 13 amino acids. After removal of 4 bases from V and 8 bases from J, the junction contained 6 bases not matched to a gene. The CDR3, as DNA: TGTGCCAGCAGTTCTGGACAGGGTAACGGCTACACCTTC. As protein: CASSSGQGNGYTF.

The rearrangement links TRBV9 to TRBJ2-6, with D unclear. The CDR3 loop spans 15 amino acids. V was trimmed by 4 bases and J by 1 base, leaving 9 bases between them. Germline values: CDR1 SGDLS, CDR2 YYNGEE. The CDR3 is CASSPRSSGANVLTF. In nucleotides, the CDR3 is TGTGCCAGCAGCCCCCGTTCGTCTGGGGCCAACGTCCTGACTTTC.

J is TRBJ2-4 and V is TRBV15, with D perhaps matching TRBD1 (5 bases). V lost 0 bases and J lost 6, with 18 bases in between. Germline V gene sequence: CDR1 LNHNV, CDR2 YYDKDF (reference sequence). This CDR3 is 17 amino acids long. CDR3 bases: TGTGCCACCAGCAGAGATGGGCTTGGCAGGGCAGGAAACATTCAGTACTTC. This translates into CATSRDGLGRAGNIQYF.

The V and J genes are TRBV4-2 and TRBJ2-5; no clear D gene. Germline CDR1 reads LGHNA; CDR2 reads YNFKEQ. Trimming removed 2 bases at V and 4 bases at J, with 11 bases between. This CDR3 contains 14 residues. The CDR3 spells CASSQPERRETQYF. The CDR3 coding sequence is TGTGCCAGCAGCCAACCCGAGAGGCGAGAGACCCAGTACTTC.

The gene calls are TRBV27 and TRBJ2-7; no definite D call. V lost 2 bases, J lost 1 base, and 6 bases lay in between. The germline V gene encodes CDR1 MNHEY and CDR2 SMNVEV (reference sequence). This CDR3 has 13 amino acids. CDR3 region: CASSLKASYEQYF. In DNA, the CDR3 is TGTGCCAGCAGTTTAAAAGCTTCCTACGAGCAGTACTTC.

The chain has TRBV15 and TRBJ1-2, with D perhaps matching TRBD1 (5 bases). V shed 2 bases and J shed 6 bases, with 7 bases lying between them. Germline V gene data show CDR1 as LNHNV and CDR2 as YYDKDF (reference sequence). This CDR3 is 12 amino acids long. This chain's CDR3 is CATSRQGHGYTF. The CDR3 nucleotides are TGTGCCACCAGCAGACAGGGCCATGGCTACACCTTC.

This chain connects TRBV7-9 to TRBJ2-1; perhaps TRBD2 as D (7 bases). Germline CDR1 is SEHNR and CDR2 is FQNEAQ (reference sequence). There are 17 residues in the CDR3. V lost 8 bases to trimming and J lost 4 bases, with 24 bases between them. In DNA, the CDR3 is TGTGCCAGCCTATTGGCGGGGGCCTCTTATACTTACAATGAGCAGTTCTTC. It is translated as CASLLAGASYTYNEQFF.

This chain connects TRBV19 to TRBJ1-1; TRBD1 agrees at 8 bases. The CDR3 spans 13 residues. The V gene end was trimmed by 3 bases and the J gene end by 6 bases; junction bases not matched to a gene: 3. The V gene's germline CDR1 is LNHDA and CDR2 SQIVND (reference sequence). The CDR3 sequence is CASSILQGAEAFF. DNA for the CDR3: TGTGCCAGTAGTATTTTACAGGGGGCTGAAGCTTTCTTT. Full variable domain (remainder filled in from reference TRBV19 and TRBJ1-1): DGGITQSPKYLFRKEGQNVTLSCEQNLNHDAMYWYRQDPGQGLRLIYYSQIVNDFQKGDIAEGYSVSREKKESFPLTVTSAQKNPTAFYLCASSILQGAEAFFGQGTRLTVV.

V usage is TRBV3-1 (or the pseudogene TRBV3-2) and J usage is TRBJ2-3; the D is unclear. Trimming left V 4 bases short and J 3 bases short, with 11 bases between. Germline CDR1 and CDR2: LGHDT and YNNKEL (reference sequence). The CDR3 loop spans 14 amino acids. The CDR3 reads CASSPVPRTDTQYF. The CDR3 DNA follows: TGTGCCAGCAGCCCTGTACCGCGGACAGATACGCAGTATTTT.

V gene TRBV5-4 combines with J gene TRBJ1-6; 8 bases are a match to TRBD1. Germline V gene data show CDR1 as SGHNT and CDR2 as YYREEE (reference sequence). The CDR3 has 15 residues. The J segment lost 9 bases and the V segment lost 2 bases, leaving 7 bases of the junction unmatched. The CDR3 loop reads CASSFGQGGGSPLHF. The CDR3 coding sequence is TGTGCCAGCAGCTTCGGACAGGGTGGCGGTTCACCCCTCCACTTT.

The V call is TRBV6-5, the J call TRBJ1-4; the D is unclear. The CDR3 has 13 amino acids. V lost 5 bases to trimming and J lost 8 bases, with 12 bases between them. The germline gives CDR1 MNHEY, CDR2 SVGAGI. The CDR3 loop is CASSLTLREKLFF. The CDR3 DNA reads as TGTGCCAGCAGTCTAACGCTTCGGGAAAAACTGTTTTTT.

J is TRBJ1-3 and V is TRBV9; D is unresolved. Germline-derived CDR1 and CDR2 are SGDLS and YYNGEE. V was pared by 1 base and J by 4 bases, with 3 bases between. The CDR3 is 12 residues long. The CDR3 sequence: CASSVQGNTIYF. The CDR3 DNA reads TGTGCCAGCAGCGTACAAGGAAACACCATATATTTT.

The chain links TRBV18 to TRBJ1-4; D perhaps matches TRBD1 (6 bases). CDR3 length equals 17 residues. Germline CDR1 and CDR2: KGHSH and LQKENI. V was clipped by 1 base and J by 0 bases, with 12 bases between them. As DNA, the CDR3 is TGTGCCAGCTCACCACAGGGACAAGGTACAACTAATGAAAAACTGTTTTTT. As protein: CASSPQGQGTTNEKLFF.

A note on this clone: Relative to the germline gene, one junction end is altered; a read error may explain this. The rearrangement links TRBV4-1 to TRBJ2-7, with D possibly being TRBD2 (7 bases). Germline CDR1 and CDR2: MGHRA and YSYEKL. The CDR3 is made up of 13 amino acids. CDR3 in amino acids: CASSQGMAGGHLF. The CDR3 DNA reads as TGCGCCAGCAGCCAAGGGATGGCCGGGGGGCATCTCTTC.

This chain links TRBV7-8 with TRBJ2-1; D is perhaps TRBD2 (7 bases). Trimming left V 5 bases short and J 1 base short, with 24 bases between. The CDR3 is made up of 19 amino acids. Germline loops: CDR1 SGHVS, CDR2 FQNEAQ. The CDR3 region has the DNA TGTGCCAGCAGCCTACCGGGGGGCTCTGGCGGACTGTCCTACAATGAGCAGTTCTTC. It encodes CASSLPGGSGGLSYNEQFF.

V is TRBV21-1 and J is TRBJ2-2; the table's D call, TRBD1, has no DNA check behind it. TRBV21-1 represents a pseudogene. The CDR3 is 13 residues long. The CDR3 DNA follows: TGTGCCGATGGACAGGCGAACACCGGGGAGCTGTTTTTT. As protein: CADGQANTGELFF.